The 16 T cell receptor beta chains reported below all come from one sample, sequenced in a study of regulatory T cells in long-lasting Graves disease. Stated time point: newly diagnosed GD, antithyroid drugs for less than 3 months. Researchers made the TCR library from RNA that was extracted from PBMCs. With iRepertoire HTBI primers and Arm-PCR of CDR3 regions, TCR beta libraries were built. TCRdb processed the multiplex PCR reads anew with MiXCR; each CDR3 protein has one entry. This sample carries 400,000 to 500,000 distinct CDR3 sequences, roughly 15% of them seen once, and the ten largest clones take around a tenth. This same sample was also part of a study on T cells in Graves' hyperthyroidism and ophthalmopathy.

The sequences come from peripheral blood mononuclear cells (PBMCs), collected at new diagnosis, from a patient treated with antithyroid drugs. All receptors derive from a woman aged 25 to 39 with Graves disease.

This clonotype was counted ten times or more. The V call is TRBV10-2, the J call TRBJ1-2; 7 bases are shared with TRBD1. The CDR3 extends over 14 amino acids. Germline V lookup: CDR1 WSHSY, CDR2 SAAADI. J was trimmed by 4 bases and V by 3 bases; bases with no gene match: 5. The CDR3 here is CASSEPTGSYGYTF. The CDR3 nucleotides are TGCGCCAGCAGTGAACCGACAGGGTCCTATGGCTACACCTTC.

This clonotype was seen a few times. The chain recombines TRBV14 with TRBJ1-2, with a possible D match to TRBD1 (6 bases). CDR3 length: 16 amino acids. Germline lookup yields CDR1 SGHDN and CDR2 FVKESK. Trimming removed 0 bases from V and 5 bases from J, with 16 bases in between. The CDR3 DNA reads TGTGCCAGCAGCCAAGACCCTCAAGGGGGGATATATGGCTACACCTTC. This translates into CASSQDPQGGIYGYTF. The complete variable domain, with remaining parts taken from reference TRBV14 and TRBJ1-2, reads EAGVTQFPSHSVIEKGQTVTLRCDPISGHDNLYWYRRVMGKEIKFLLHFVKESKQDESGMPNNRFLAERTGGTYSTLKVQPAELEDSGVYFCASSQDPQGGIYGYTFGSGTRLTVV.

The CDR3 nucleotides read TGCGCCAGCAGCCAAGAAAACAGATACAATAGCAATCAGCCCCAGCATTTT. This codes for CASSQENRYNSNQPQHF. The gene calls are TRBV4-1 and TRBJ1-5; D remains unclear. Germline V gives CDR1 MGHRA, CDR2 YSYEKL. Trimming took off 0 bases at V and 0 bases at J, with 12 bases between the two ends. The CDR3 extends over 17 amino acids.

The CDR3 coding sequence is TGTGCCACAACGCGAACCGGGACAGAATTCTATGGCTACACCTTC. Translating it yields CATTRTGTEFYGYTF. J is TRBJ1-2 and V is TRBV10-3; 7 bases fit TRBD1. V lost 10 bases and J lost 4; bases outside the gene matches: 15. The CDR3 covers 15 residues. Germline CDR1 and CDR2: ENHRY and SYGVKD.

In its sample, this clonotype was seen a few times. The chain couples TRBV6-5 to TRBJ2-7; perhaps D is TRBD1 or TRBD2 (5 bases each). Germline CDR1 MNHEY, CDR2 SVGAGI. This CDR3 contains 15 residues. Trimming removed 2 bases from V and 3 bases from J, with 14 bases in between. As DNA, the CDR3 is TGTGCCAGCAGTTACGGGGCAGGGACGTTCTACGAGCAGTACTTC. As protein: CASSYGAGTFYEQYF.

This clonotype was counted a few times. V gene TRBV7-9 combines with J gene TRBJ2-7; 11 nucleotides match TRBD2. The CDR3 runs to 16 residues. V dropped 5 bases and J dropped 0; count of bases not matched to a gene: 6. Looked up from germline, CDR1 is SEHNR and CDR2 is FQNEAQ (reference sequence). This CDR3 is CASSIGTSGSSYEQYF. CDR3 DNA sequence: TGTGCCAGCAGCATTGGGACTAGCGGCAGCTCCTACGAGCAGTACTTC.

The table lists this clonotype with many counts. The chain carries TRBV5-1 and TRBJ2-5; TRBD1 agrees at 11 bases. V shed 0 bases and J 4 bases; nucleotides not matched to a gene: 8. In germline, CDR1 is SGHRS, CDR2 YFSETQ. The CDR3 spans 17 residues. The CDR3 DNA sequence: TGCGCCAGCAGCTTGGCCGCAGGACAGGGGGCCGGAGAGACCCAGTACTTC. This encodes CASSLAAGQGAGETQYF.

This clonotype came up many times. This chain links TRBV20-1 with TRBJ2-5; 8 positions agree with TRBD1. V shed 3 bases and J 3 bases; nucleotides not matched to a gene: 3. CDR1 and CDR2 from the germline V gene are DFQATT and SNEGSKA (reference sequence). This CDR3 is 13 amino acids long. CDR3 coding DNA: TGCAGTGCTAGGAGGACAGGGAAAGAGACCCAGTACTTC. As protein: CSARRTGKETQYF.

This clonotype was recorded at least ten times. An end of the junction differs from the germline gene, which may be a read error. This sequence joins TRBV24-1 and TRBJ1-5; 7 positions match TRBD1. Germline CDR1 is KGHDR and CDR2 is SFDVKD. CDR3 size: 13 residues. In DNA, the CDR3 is TGTGCAACCAGGGGGAGTGGCAATCAGCCCCAGCATTTT. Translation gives CATRGSGNQPQHF.

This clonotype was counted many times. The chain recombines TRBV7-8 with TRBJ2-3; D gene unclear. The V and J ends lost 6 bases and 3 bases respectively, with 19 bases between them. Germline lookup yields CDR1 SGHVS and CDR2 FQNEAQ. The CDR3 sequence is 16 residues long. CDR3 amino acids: CASRGVIFGDTDTQYF. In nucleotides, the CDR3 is TGTGCCAGCAGGGGCGTTATTTTTGGGGATACAGATACGCAGTATTTT. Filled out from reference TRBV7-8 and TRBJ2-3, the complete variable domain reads GAGVSQSPRYKVAKRGQDVALRCDPISGHVSLFWYQQALGQGPEFLTYFQNEAQLDKSGLPSDRFFAERPEGSVSTLKIQRTQQEDSAVYLCASRGVIFGDTDTQYFGPGTRLTVL.

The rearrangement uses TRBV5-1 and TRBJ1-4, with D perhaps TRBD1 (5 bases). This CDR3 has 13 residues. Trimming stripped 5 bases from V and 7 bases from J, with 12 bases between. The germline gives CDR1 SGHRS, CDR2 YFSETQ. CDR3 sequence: CASSEGRGEKLFF. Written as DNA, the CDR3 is TGCGCCAGCAGTGAGGGGCGCGGTGAAAAACTGTTTTTT.

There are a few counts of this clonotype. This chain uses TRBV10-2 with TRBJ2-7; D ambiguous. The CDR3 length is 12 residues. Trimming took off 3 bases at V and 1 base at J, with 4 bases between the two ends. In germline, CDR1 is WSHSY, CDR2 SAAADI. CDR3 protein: CASSDMSYEQYF. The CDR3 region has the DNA TGCGCCAGCAGTGACATGTCCTACGAGCAGTACTTC.

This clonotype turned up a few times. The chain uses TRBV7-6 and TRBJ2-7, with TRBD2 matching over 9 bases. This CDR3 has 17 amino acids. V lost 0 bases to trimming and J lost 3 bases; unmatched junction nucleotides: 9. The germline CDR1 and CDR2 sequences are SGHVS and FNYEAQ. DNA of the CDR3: TGTGCCAGCAGCTTAGCGGCGGGGGGGGAATTCGGCTACGAGCAGTACTTC. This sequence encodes CASSLAAGGEFGYEQYF.

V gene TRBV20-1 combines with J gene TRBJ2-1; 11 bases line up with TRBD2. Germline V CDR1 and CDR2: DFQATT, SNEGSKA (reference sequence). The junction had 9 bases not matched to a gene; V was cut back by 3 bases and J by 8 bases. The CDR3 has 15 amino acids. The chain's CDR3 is CSARATSGSSDEQFF. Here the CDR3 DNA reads TGCAGTGCTAGGGCCACTAGCGGGAGTAGTGATGAGCAGTTCTTC.

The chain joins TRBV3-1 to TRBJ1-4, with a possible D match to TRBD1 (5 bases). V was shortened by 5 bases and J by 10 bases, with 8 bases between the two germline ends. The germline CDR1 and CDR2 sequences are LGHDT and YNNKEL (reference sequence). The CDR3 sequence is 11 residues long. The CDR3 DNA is TGTGCCAGCAGCGGGGGAACAAAACTGTTTTTT. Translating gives CASSGGTKLFF.

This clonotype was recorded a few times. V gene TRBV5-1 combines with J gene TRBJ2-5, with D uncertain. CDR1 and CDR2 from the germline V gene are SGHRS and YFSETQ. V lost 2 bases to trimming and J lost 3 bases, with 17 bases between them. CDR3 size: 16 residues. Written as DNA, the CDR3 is TGCGCCAGCAGCTTCGATATCCCTACATCGGAAGAGACCCAGTACTTC. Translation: CASSFDIPTSEETQYF.